These 28 T cell receptor beta chains originate from one sample sequenced in a study of human T cells and chemical hapten exposure. TCRdb reprocessed the RACE reads via MiXCR and lists one record per CDR3 protein. The sample shows approximately 86,000 distinct CDR3 sequences, 11% of them seen only once. Indicated time point: patch test 3, about 24 weeks after DPC sensitization. Stated treatment: therapeutic diphenylcyclopropenone sensitization with weekly scalp DPC. The source material was whole blood, sampled in connection with sensitization to the hapten diphenylcyclopropenone (DPC). Receptors originate from a woman in her 30s with alopecia areata. Some clones in this sample may be carry-over from other donors' samples.

In this sample, this clonotype turned up many times. The chain employs TRBV30 and TRBJ2-2, with 7 positions matching TRBD1. This CDR3 is 14 amino acids long. V lost 4 bases to trimming and J lost 0 bases; unmatched junction nucleotides: 2. Germline assignment: CDR1 GTSNPN and CDR2 SVGIG (reference sequence). The DNA of the CDR3 is TGTGCCTGGAAGGGACAGCCGAACACCGGGGAGCTGTTTTTT. It yields the protein CAWKGQPNTGELFF.

This clonotype was recorded once. This rearrangement joins TRBV7-3 to TRBJ1-1; no reliable D call. Germline V gene sequence: CDR1 SGHTA, CDR2 FQGTGA. Trimming shortened V by 5 bases and J by 4 bases, and 17 bases separated the two germline ends. The CDR3 has 15 amino acids. This CDR3 is CASSEEGRASTEAFF. CDR3 in DNA: TGTGCCAGCAGCGAGGAAGGGCGCGCAAGCACTGAAGCTTTCTTT.

This clonotype came up a few times. This chain links TRBV6-5 with TRBJ1-1; 9 nucleotides line up with TRBD1. The CDR3 is 19 residues long. The V gene's germline CDR1 is MNHEY and CDR2 SVGAGI. J lost 4 bases, V lost 1 base, and 16 bases had no gene match. The CDR3 protein is CASSYYPGQGKPPVTEAFF. CDR3 sequence (DNA): TGTGCCAGCAGTTACTACCCCGGACAGGGGAAACCCCCGGTCACTGAAGCTTTCTTT.

This clonotype was picked up a small number of times. The chain has TRBV18 and TRBJ2-3; D not certain. The germline V gene encodes CDR1 KGHSH and CDR2 LQKENI. The CDR3 length is 14 residues. V lost 0 bases, J lost 0 bases, and 4 bases lay in between. In DNA, the CDR3 is TGTGCCAGCTCACCACCGGATAGCACAGATACGCAGTATTTT. Translated: CASSPPDSTDTQYF.

This clonotype appeared many times. V gene TRBV4-3 combines with J gene TRBJ2-2, with D possibly being TRBD2 (6 bases). Per the germline V gene, CDR1 is LGHNA and CDR2 is YSLEER. There are 15 residues in the CDR3. Trimming took off 4 bases at V and 7 bases at J, with 16 bases between the two ends. In DNA form, the CDR3 reads TGCGCCAGCAGCCGAGGCGGGCTAGCGATCGGGGAGCTGTTTTTT. Translating it yields CASSRGGLAIGELFF.

The sample holds many counts of this clonotype. The CDR3 loop is CASSRGTSSNEQFF. The DNA for the CDR3 is TGTGCCAGCAGCCGCGGGACTAGCAGTAATGAGCAGTTCTTC. The chain couples TRBV6-2 or TRBV6-3 to TRBJ2-1; 9 bases agree with TRBD2. This CDR3 has 14 residues. Trimming cost V 6 bases and J 7 bases; bases outside gene matches: 7. Germline values: CDR1 MNHEY, CDR2 SVGEGT.

This clonotype was picked up many times. J is TRBJ1-2 and V is TRBV15, with TRBD1 matching over 9 bases. Germline values: CDR1 LNHNV, CDR2 YYDKDF (reference sequence). Unmatched junction bases numbered 3, after V lost 0 bases and J lost 4 bases. This CDR3 is built from 15 residues. CDR3 sequence: CATSRDRDRAYGYTF. CDR3 in DNA: TGTGCCACCAGCAGAGATAGGGACAGGGCCTATGGCTACACCTTC.

Many counts were recorded for this clonotype. The chain joins TRBV29-1 to TRBJ2-1; D possibly corresponds to TRBD1 (5 bases). CDR3 length: 12 residues. Germline lookup yields CDR1 SQVTM and CDR2 ANQGSEA. V was cut by 3 bases and J by 8 bases, with 11 bases left in between. The CDR3 sequence: CSVEQGGDEQFF. CDR3 coding DNA: TGCAGCGTTGAGCAGGGCGGCGATGAGCAGTTCTTC.

This clonotype has a count of ten or more. The chain joins TRBV29-1 to TRBJ2-1; 12 positions match TRBD2. Germline V gene data show CDR1 as SQVTM and CDR2 as ANQGSEA. J was trimmed by 12 bases and V by 5 bases; bases with no gene match: 14. This CDR3 region has 15 residues. The CDR3 protein is CSVSLTSGRASGQFF. CDR3 nucleotide sequence: TGCAGCGTTTCCTTGACTAGCGGGAGAGCCTCGGGGCAGTTCTTC.

This clonotype was counted between two and nine times. The V and J genes are TRBV4-1 and TRBJ2-5; D is unclear. The CDR3 sequence is 13 residues long. Per germline, CDR1 MGHRA and CDR2 YSYEKL. Trimming shortened V by 1 base and J by 5 bases, and 8 bases separated the two germline ends. In DNA form, the CDR3 reads TGCGCCAGCAGCCAAGCCGGTATGGAGACCCAGTACTTC. Its translation is CASSQAGMETQYF.

The chain uses TRBV12-3 or TRBV12-4 and TRBJ2-3, with 12 positions matching TRBD2. This CDR3 has 15 residues. Trimming at V came to 6 bases and at J to 4 bases, leaving 5 bases not matched to a gene. CDR3 amino acids: CASSPSGRGSDTQYF. The CDR3 DNA reads as TGTGCCAGCAGCCCTAGCGGGAGGGGGTCAGATACGCAGTATTTT.

This clonotype was observed a handful of times. The V and J genes are TRBV28 and TRBJ2-7; D possibly corresponds to TRBD2 (5 bases). V was pared by 3 bases and J by 3 bases, with 9 bases between. The V gene's germline CDR1 is MDHEN and CDR2 SYDVKM. This CDR3 has 13 amino acids. The CDR3 reads CASSFRGFYEQYV. The CDR3 coding sequence is TGTGCCAGCAGTTTTCGGGGATTCTACGAGCAGTACGTC.

This chain connects TRBV29-1 to TRBJ2-3; D remains unclear. Germline V gives CDR1 SQVTM, CDR2 ANQGSEA. The CDR3 has 11 amino acids. The CDR3 spells CSSSTTDTQYF. The CDR3 DNA reads as TGCAGTTCCTCCACCACAGATACGCAGTATTTT.

This clonotype showed up just a few times. The chain joins TRBV7-9 to TRBJ2-3, with TRBD2 identical over 9 bases. Trimming took 6 bases from V and 5 from J; bases not matched to a gene: 6. This CDR3 region has 14 residues. Germline loops: CDR1 SEHNR, CDR2 FQNEAQ (reference sequence). The CDR3 nucleotides are TGTGCCAGCAGTTCTAGCGGGGCCGGAGATACGCAGTATTTT. It codes for CASSSSGAGDTQYF.

The CDR3 DNA is TGTGCCAGCAGCGCCCCCAACACTGGAGATACGCAGTATTTT. Its translation is CASSAPNTGDTQYF. The rearrangement joins TRBV9 to TRBJ2-3, with D uncertain. The CDR3 totals 14 residues. V was pared by 3 bases and J by 5 bases, with 13 bases between. Germline V gene sequence: CDR1 SGDLS, CDR2 YYNGEE.

The chain has TRBV18 and TRBJ1-4, with D possibly TRBD1 on 5 matching bases. CDR1 is KGHSH and CDR2 is LQKENI in the germline V gene. CDR3 length: 17 amino acids. V lost 1 base and J 8 bases, leaving 20 bases between the germline ends. The CDR3: CASSPLPGRIDSEKLFF. The CDR3 DNA is TGTGCCAGCTCACCACTCCCGGGACGGATCGACTCCGAAAAACTGTTTTTT.

The sample holds many counts of this clonotype. The chain recombines TRBV6-6 with TRBJ2-1; D is undetermined. V shed 4 bases and J shed 4 bases, with 8 bases lying between them. The germline gives CDR1 MNHNY, CDR2 SVGAGI (reference sequence). The CDR3 extends over 13 amino acids. The CDR3: CASSSMKYNEQFF. In nucleotides, the CDR3 is TGTGCCAGCAGTTCAATGAAGTACAATGAGCAGTTCTTC.

On this clonotype itself: This could be a read error, since a much larger clone is one nucleotide away. The CDR3 region is CASSQDASGDEQYV. CDR3 nucleotide sequence: TGTGCCAGCAGCCAAGACGCTAGCGGGGACGAGCAGTACGTC. The chain has TRBV3-1 and TRBJ2-7; 9 bases are a match to TRBD2. The CDR3 is made up of 14 amino acids. Germline V CDR1 and CDR2: LGHDT, YNNKEL (reference sequence). The V gene end was trimmed by 0 bases and the J gene end by 5 bases; junction bases not matched to a gene: 2.

The J gene is TRBJ1-6, the V gene TRBV11-2; the D is unclear. The CDR3 has 15 residues. CDR1 and CDR2 from the germline V gene are SGHAT and FQNNGV. Trimming pared 1 base from V and 7 bases from J, leaving 11 bases between. CDR3 nucleotides: TGTGCCAGCAGCTTAGGGCAGGTGCCCAATTCACCCCTCCACTTT. This sequence encodes CASSLGQVPNSPLHF.

This clonotype appeared many times. The chain carries TRBV5-1 and TRBJ1-6; D possibly corresponds to TRBD1 (5 bases). Germline CDR1 and CDR2: SGHRS and YFSETQ. Trimming cost V 0 bases and J 9 bases, with 10 bases left between them. This CDR3 has 14 amino acids. CDR3 amino acids: CASSLEGRSSPLHF. The CDR3 DNA reads as TGCGCCAGCAGCTTGGAGGGGAGGAGTTCACCCCTCCACTTT.

This clonotype was seen repeatedly, ten times or more. This chain connects TRBV6-4 to TRBJ2-1; D might be TRBD1 (7 bases). The V end was cut by 6 bases, the J end by 10 bases, with 16 bases between. Germline CDR1 and CDR2: MRHNA and SNTAGT. The CDR3 totals 13 residues. The CDR3 reads CASSPEGQSEQFF. The CDR3 nucleotides read TGTGCCAGCAGCCCGGAGGGACAGTCAGAGCAGTTCTTC.

The table lists this clonotype with a few counts. V and J are TRBV12-3 or TRBV12-4 and TRBJ2-1; D not resolved. V was cut by 1 base and J by 9 bases, with 7 bases left in between. The CDR3 has 12 residues. The CDR3 DNA follows: TGTGCCAGCAGTTTAGATCCTGGTGAGCAGTTCTTC. Amino acids: CASSLDPGEQFF.

This chain links TRBV6-1 with TRBJ2-5, with a possible D match to TRBD2 (6 bases). CDR3 length equals 11 residues. The V end lost 7 bases, the J end lost 9 bases, and 12 bases lay between the germline ends. In germline, CDR1 is MNHNS, CDR2 SASEGT. CDR3: CASKAQRAQYF. CDR3 DNA sequence: TGTGCCAGCAAAGCCCAGCGGGCCCAGTACTTC.

This clonotype was counted a few times. The chain has TRBV6-6 and TRBJ2-2; D may be TRBD1 (6 bases). Germline CDR1 reads MNHNY; CDR2 reads SVGAGI (reference sequence). This CDR3 is built from 16 residues. V lost 4 bases to trimming and J lost 2 bases, with 14 bases between them. In DNA, the CDR3 is TGTGCCAGCAGTTCCCGGACAGAAAGAAACACCGGGGAGCTGTTTTTT. As protein: CASSSRTERNTGELFF.

CDR3 in amino acids: CASAPTGLVYGYTF. The CDR3 nucleotides are TGTGCCAGCGCCCCGACAGGGTTAGTTTATGGCTACACCTTC. The chain recombines TRBV28 with TRBJ1-2, with 7 nucleotides matching TRBD1. J gave up 5 bases and V 8 bases, and 11 bases lay outside the gene matches. The CDR3 is 14 residues long. Germline CDR1 reads MDHEN; CDR2 reads SYDVKM.

Remarks on this clonotype: This clone may be a read error of a much larger clone one base away. This rearrangement joins TRBV29-1 to TRBJ1-1; D is possibly TRBD1 (5 bases). Germline V CDR1 and CDR2: SQVTM, ANQGSEA. This CDR3 region has 12 residues. CDR3 DNA sequence: TGCAGCGCAAGCGGGGCGAACACTCAAGCTTTCTTT. Encoded protein: CSASGANTQAFF.

The table lists this clonotype with many counts. V usage is TRBV6-5 and J usage is TRBJ2-7, with 9 bases aligning to TRBD1. Looked up from germline, CDR1 is MNHEY and CDR2 is SVGAGI. This CDR3 has 13 amino acids. Unmatched junction bases numbered 2, after V lost 2 bases and J lost 6 bases. The CDR3 is CASSYGDRAEQYV. The CDR3 DNA reads as TGTGCCAGCAGTTACGGGGACAGGGCCGAGCAGTACGTC.

This clonotype has ten or more counts. The rearrangement links TRBV7-3 to TRBJ1-2, with 7 bases that match TRBD1. CDR3 length: 15 amino acids. The V gene end was trimmed by 5 bases and the J gene end by 4 bases; junction bases not matched to a gene: 10. Germline V CDR1 and CDR2: SGHTA, FQGTGA. The CDR3 reads CASSQRGRTGYGYTF. The DNA of the CDR3 is TGTGCCAGCAGCCAAAGGGGCCGGACAGGCTATGGCTACACCTTC.